This TCR beta chain was profiled in a study of shared clonotypes between healthy human individuals. The germline V gene encodes CDR1 LNHNV and CDR2 YYDKDF (reference sequence). Trimming stripped 0 bases from V and 5 bases from J, with 6 bases between. The CDR3 runs 13 residues. Study-level findings and limits: The authors sampled blood alone, and tissue repertoires likely differ.

As concerns this clone: The antigen is not known.

Per sorted-subset replicate PCR, input was 150 to 250 ng DNA, representing roughly 29,000 T cell genomes. The authors' processing: ImmunoSEQ output held junction-only sequences without quality scores, so filtering differed. The table came from immunoSEQ multiplex PCR; TCRdb's copy has only in-frame clones and leaves some out. The DNA was the basis for D and trimming; V, J and clone size are from that table. The repertoire holds some 2.1 million clones, with roughly 94% as singletons. The source of this sequence is a man between 18 and 35 years old in good health. The chain carries TRBV15 and TRBJ2-3; D is undetermined. The sample consisted of naive CD4+ T cells sorted from blood. Noted subset: CD45RA+ positively selected. The CDR3 loop reads CATSRDTVDTQYF. In DNA, the CDR3 is TGTGCCACCAGCAGAGATACCGTAGATACGCAGTATTTT.